This T cell receptor (beta chain) was observed in a study of tumor-infiltrating lymphocytes in primary liver carcinoma. Ten or more counts support this clonotype. The ends were cut back, 2 bases at V and 3 bases at J, with 13 bases in the middle. Germline CDR1 and CDR2: MGHRA and YSYEKL. The CDR3 length is 15 residues. Both RNA and DNA were isolated together from around 20-30 mg of bulk tissue that had not been sorted. Making TCR beta cDNA involved 400 to 600 ng total RNA and a constant-region primer. Slightly modified ARM-PCR served as the procedure for the TCR beta libraries. These libraries came from three rounds of nested multiplex PCR. It was with TRBV1-TRBV30 forward primers and a C-beta reverse primer that the first two PCR rounds were run, at 10 cycles each. In TCRdb, the multiplex PCR reads were re-called with MiXCR into one record per CDR3 protein. Here the sample spans 100,000 or so distinct CDR3 sequences, over 55% being singletons.

The sequence was obtained from a woman aged 55 to 70 with primary liver carcinoma and hepatitis B virus infection. This chain connects TRBV4-1 to TRBJ1-1; D is undetermined. The sample was liver tumor tissue from sampling region 5. The subset denotes: tumor region T5, tumor centre. As DNA, the CDR3 is TGCGCCAGCAGCCAAAGCCCGGGAGTAGACACTGAAGCTTTCTTT. This sequence encodes CASSQSPGVDTEAFF.